This T cell receptor (beta chain) is drawn from a study of human T cells and chemical hapten exposure. Whole-study context: Per-sample variation in TCR yield stemmed mainly from small pooled library volume differences. Study observations and caveats: Those TCRs sitting above 1 in 1000 frequency stayed the same with DPC sensitization.

Time point meaning: healthy volunteer bleed at 2 weeks. The template was total RNA from unfractionated whole blood. The V end was cut by 0 bases, the J end by 5 bases, with 6 bases between. The CDR3 extends over 13 amino acids. CDR1 is SGHRS, CDR2 YFSETQ, per germline. Unique molecular identifiers were attached to individual cDNA molecules during library preparation. Per the original data handling: The median was roughly 100,000 TCRs per sample, ranging about 20,000 to 690,600. TCRdb analysed the RACE reads with MiXCR anew, one entry per CDR3 protein. These V and J calls originate from TCRdb's pipeline instead of the authors' own analysis. This sample has some 50,000 distinct CDR3 sequences, with approximately 4.8% found just once. This clonotype was detected a few times. Its matching antigen is unknown.

The chain couples TRBV5-1 to TRBJ2-1, with unresolved D. Sequencing was performed on whole blood. The TCR originated in a human donor in good health. Some clones in this sample may be carry-over from other donors' samples. CDR3: CASSLDTHNEQFF. The CDR3 coding sequence is TGCGCCAGCAGCTTGGATACACACAATGAGCAGTTCTTC.